These T cell receptor beta chains were read from a single sample in a study of blood T cell repertoires in COVID-19. Sequenced by immunoSEQ multiplex PCR; TCRdb stores in-frame clones only, minus some. The sample includes about 130,000 clones, around 79% of them seen just once. Sequencing used peripheral blood. Receptor source: a man older than 75 with acute or convalescent COVID-19. Each CDR3 is given without its conserved first and last residue. Rows may omit the clone size; those that give it use once, few, many or a size class.

size,V,J,CDR3
NA,TRBV3-1/TRBV3-2,TRBJ2-1,ASSQDFGTGGIRSEQF
NA,TRBV11-2,TRBJ1-2,ASSFNSGRYGYT
NA,TRBV3-1/TRBV3-2,TRBJ2-1,ASNAGSRQAYNEQF
NA,TRBV27,TRBJ2-1,ASSFQRLAGATSSYNEQF
few,TRBV27,TRBJ1-6,ASSTQGSGSPLH
NA,TRBV12-3/TRBV12-4,TRBJ1-1,ASSLQGFTEAF
NA,TRBV2,TRBJ1-1,ASTGGGGFPEAF
NA,TRBV18,TRBJ2-5,ASSSKPSGGAQQETQY
once,TRBV30,TRBJ2-2,AWSRGSGNTGELF
NA,TRBV5-1,TRBJ2-7,ASSGQDFTYEQY
once,TRBV11-2,TRBJ1-3,ASSLPTGNTIY
NA,TRBV5-4,TRBJ2-3,ASSLEGALKDTQY
NA,TRBV12-3/TRBV12-4,TRBJ1-5,ASSFRGSQPQH
few,TRBV18,TRBJ2-5,ASSSPQRETQY
once,TRBV3-1/TRBV3-2,TRBJ1-3,ASSRPTRTGYGNTIY
once,TRBV24-1,TRBJ2-3,ATSDNTSGGDTDTQY
NA,TRBV5-1,TRBJ2-5,ASSSTGTGGRETQY
NA,TRBV3-1/TRBV3-2,TRBJ2-5,ASSPRTGGAFEIQY
NA,TRBV11-2,TRBJ2-7,ASSLDRQSSYEQY
NA,TRBV27,TRBJ1-5,ASSSFRGNQPQH
NA,TRBV7-9,TRBJ2-3,ASSLPRGTVTDTQY
NA,TRBV11-2,TRBJ2-1,ASSFGQGAGNEQF
NA,TRBV12-3/TRBV12-4,TRBJ2-5,ASSLPPGETQY
NA,TRBV2,TRBJ1-5,ASRKDRDNQPQH
once,TRBV5-1,TRBJ1-2,ATNPAGGDHGYT
NA,TRBV7-2,TRBJ2-4,ASSLSGGAAGNIQY
many,TRBV14,TRBJ2-7,ASSSLGGYEQY
once,TRBV27,TRBJ1-2,ASSKPRDRVGRSYGYT
NA,TRBV19,TRBJ2-3,ASMMTGVSTDTQY
NA,TRBV4-2,TRBJ2-4,ASSSPKAGQINIQY
once,TRBV28,TRBJ2-5,ASSLGNRGQETQY
few,TRBV5-1,TRBJ1-4,ASSLGHSNFEKLF
NA,TRBV4-1,TRBJ1-2,ASSQTPGGYYGYT
NA,TRBV7-3,TRBJ2-1,ASSLVGTSNEQF
once,TRBV6-4,TRBJ2-3,ASSETFADTQY
NA,TRBV11-2,TRBJ1-1,ASSLDLTGVFNTEAF
NA,TRBV7-9,TRBJ1-2,ASSLLGGGSHAT
NA,TRBV4-2,TRBJ1-2,ASSQELYYYGYT
NA,TRBV6-5,TRBJ2-5,ASSGAGGPFETQY
few,TRBV7-2,TRBJ2-7,ASSLMSVPGYEQY
NA,TRBV12-5,TRBJ2-3,ASGLGEPSTDTQY
NA,TRBV2,TRBJ2-2,ASGRRRADGELF
NA,TRBV6-1,TRBJ1-4,ASSERGEKLF
many,TRBV4-1,TRBJ1-3,ASSQPSQGHSGNTIY
NA,TRBV5-1,TRBJ1-2,ASRPGPQSGGYGYT
once,TRBV30,TRBJ2-7,AWSTGFGQY
few,TRBV5-1,TRBJ2-1,ASSPTADNEQF
NA,TRBV5-1,TRBJ1-6,ASSLAGYSPLH
once,TRBV10-3,TRBJ1-2,AISDKPFSGYT
few,TRBV9,TRBJ1-2,ASSFGADLAGGYT
once,TRBV5-5,TRBJ1-5,ASSLDGGLYQPQH
NA,TRBV19,TRBJ2-7,ASSASSGQVSDEQY
NA,TRBV9,TRBJ1-1,ASSPQISSAEAF